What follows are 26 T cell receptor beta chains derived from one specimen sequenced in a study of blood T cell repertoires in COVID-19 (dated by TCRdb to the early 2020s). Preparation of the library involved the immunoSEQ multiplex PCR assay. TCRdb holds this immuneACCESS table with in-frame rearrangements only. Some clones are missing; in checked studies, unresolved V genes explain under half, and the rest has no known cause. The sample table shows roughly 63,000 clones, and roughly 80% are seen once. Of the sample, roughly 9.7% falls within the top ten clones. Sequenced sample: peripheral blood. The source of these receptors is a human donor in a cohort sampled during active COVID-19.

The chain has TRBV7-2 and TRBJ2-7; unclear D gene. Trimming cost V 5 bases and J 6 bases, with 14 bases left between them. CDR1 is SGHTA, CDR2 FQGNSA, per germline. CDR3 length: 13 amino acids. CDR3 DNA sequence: TGTGCCAGCAGCGCCGGGTCCTCCCGCGAGCAGTACTTC. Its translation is CASSAGSSREQYF.

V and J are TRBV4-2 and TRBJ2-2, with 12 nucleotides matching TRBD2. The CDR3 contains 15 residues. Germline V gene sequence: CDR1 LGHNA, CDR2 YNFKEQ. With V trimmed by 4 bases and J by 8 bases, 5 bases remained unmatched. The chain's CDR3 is CASSPRLAGAGELFF. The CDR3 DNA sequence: TGTGCCAGCAGCCCCCGACTAGCGGGAGCGGGGGAGCTGTTTTTT.

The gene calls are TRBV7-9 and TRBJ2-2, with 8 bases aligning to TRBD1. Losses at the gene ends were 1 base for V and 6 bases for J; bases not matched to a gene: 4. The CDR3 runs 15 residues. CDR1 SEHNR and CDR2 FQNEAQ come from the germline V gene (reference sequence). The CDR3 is CASSLGTGSAGELFF. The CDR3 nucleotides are TGTGCCAGCAGCTTAGGGACAGGGTCGGCCGGGGAGCTGTTTTTT.

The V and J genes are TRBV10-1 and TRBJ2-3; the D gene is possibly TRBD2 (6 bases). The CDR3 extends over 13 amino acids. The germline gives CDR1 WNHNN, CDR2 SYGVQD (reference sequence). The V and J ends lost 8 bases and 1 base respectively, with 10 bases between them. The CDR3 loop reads CASGEAGTDTQYF. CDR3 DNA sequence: TGCGCCAGCGGGGAGGCAGGCACAGATACGCAGTATTTT.

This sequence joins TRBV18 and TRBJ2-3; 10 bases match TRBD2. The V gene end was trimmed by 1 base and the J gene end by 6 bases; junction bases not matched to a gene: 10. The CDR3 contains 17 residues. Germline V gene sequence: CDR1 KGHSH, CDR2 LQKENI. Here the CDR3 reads CASSPRLAGGRGDTQYF. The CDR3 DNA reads TGTGCCAGCTCACCACGATTAGCGGGAGGCCGGGGGGATACGCAGTATTTT.

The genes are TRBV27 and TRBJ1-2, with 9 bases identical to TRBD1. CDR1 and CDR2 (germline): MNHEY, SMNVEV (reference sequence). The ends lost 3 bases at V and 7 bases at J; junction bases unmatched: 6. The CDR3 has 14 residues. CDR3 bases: TGTGCCAGCAGTTTGGTACAGGGGGCTTTTGGCTACACCTTC. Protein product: CASSLVQGAFGYTF.

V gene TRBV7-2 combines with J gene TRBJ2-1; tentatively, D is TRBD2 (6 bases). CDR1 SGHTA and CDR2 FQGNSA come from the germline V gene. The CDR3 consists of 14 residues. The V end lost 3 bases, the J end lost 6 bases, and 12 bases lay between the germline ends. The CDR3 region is CASSLDSGPNEQFF. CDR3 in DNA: TGTGCCAGCAGCTTGGATAGCGGTCCCAATGAGCAGTTCTTC.

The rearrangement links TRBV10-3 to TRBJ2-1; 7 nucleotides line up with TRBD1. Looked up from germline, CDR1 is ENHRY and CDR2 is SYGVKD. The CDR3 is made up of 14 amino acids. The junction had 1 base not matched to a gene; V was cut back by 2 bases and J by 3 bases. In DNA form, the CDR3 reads TGTGCCATCAGTGAGGGACAGGACTACAATGAGCAGTTCTTC. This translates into CAISEGQDYNEQFF.

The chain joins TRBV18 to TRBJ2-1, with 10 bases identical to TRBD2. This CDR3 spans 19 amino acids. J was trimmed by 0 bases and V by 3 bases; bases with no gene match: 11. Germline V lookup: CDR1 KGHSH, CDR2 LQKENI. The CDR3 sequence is CASSPLFPSGSISYNEQFF. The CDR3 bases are TGTGCCAGCTCACCTTTATTTCCTAGCGGGAGTATCTCCTACAATGAGCAGTTCTTC.

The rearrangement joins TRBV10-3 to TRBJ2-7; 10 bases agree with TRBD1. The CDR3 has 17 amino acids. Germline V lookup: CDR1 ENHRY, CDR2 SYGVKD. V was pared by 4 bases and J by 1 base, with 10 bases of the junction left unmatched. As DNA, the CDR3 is TGTGCCATCAGTGTTAAGCCCGGGACAGGGGATTCCTACGAGCAGTACTTC. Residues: CAISVKPGTGDSYEQYF.

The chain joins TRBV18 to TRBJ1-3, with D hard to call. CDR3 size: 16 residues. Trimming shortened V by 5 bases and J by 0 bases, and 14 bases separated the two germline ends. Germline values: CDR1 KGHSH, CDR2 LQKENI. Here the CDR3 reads CASSTSTGYSGNTIYF. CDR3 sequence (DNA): TGTGCCAGCTCAACCAGCACGGGATACTCTGGAAACACCATATATTTT. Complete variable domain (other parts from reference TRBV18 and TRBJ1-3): NAGVMQNPRHLVRRRGQEARLRCSPMKGHSHVYWYRQLPEEGLKFMVYLQKENIIDESGMPKERFSAEFPKEGPSILRIQQVVRGDSAAYFCASSTSTGYSGNTIYFGEGSWLTVV.

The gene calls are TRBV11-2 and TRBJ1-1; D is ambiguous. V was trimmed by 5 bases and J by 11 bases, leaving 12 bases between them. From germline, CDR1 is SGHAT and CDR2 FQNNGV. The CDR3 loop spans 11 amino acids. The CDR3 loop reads CASSGLASAFF. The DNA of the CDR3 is TGTGCCAGCAGCGGTCTGGCATCGGCTTTCTTT.

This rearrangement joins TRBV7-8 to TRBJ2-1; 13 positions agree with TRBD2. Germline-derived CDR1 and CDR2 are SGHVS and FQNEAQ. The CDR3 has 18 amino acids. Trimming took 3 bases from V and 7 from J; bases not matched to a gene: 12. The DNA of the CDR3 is TGTGCCAGCAGCTTCGTCCGACTAGCGGGAGGAAGGCGGAATGAGCAGTTCTTC. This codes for CASSFVRLAGGRRNEQFF.

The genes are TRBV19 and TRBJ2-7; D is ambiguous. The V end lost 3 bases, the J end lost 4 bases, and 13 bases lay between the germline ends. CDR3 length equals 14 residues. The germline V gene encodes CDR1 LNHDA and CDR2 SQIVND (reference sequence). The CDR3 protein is CASSITLVGYEQYF. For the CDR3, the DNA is TGTGCCAGTAGTATCACTCTTGTCGGGTACGAGCAGTACTTC.

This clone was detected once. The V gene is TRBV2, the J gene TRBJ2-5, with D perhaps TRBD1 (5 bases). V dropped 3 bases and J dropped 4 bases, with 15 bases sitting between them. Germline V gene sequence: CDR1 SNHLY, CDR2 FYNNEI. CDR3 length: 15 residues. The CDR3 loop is CASSEGQGWRETQYF. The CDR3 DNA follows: TGTGCCAGCAGTGAGGGGCAGGGCTGGAGAGAGACCCAGTACTTC. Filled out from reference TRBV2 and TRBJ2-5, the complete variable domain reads EPEVTQTPSHQVTQMGQEVILRCVPISNHLYFYWYRQILGQKVEFLVSFYNNEISEKSEIFDDQFSVERPDGSNFTLKIRSTKLEDSAMYFCASSEGQGWRETQYFGPGTRLLVL.

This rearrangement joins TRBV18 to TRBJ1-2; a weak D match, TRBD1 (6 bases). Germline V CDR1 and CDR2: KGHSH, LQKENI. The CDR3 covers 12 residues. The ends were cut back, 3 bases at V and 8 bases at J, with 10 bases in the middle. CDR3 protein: CASSPDRAGYTF. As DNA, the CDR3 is TGTGCCAGCTCACCGGACAGAGCCGGCTACACCTTC.

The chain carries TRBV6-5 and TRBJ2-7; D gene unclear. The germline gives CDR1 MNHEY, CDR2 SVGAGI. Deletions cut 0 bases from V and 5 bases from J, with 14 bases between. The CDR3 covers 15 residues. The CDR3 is CASSYSGPPTDEQYF. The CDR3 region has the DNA TGTGCCAGCAGTTACTCTGGGCCACCTACGGACGAGCAGTACTTC.

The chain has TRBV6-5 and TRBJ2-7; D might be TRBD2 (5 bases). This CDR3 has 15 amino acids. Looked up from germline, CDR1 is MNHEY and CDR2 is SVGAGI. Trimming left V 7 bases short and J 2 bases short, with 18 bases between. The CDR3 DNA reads TGTGCCAGCATAGCGTCCAAGGGTCAAGCCTACGAGCAGTACTTC. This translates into CASIASKGQAYEQYF.

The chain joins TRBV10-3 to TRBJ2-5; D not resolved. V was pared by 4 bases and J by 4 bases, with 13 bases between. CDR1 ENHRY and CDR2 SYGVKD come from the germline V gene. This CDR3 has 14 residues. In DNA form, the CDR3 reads TGTGCCATCAGTGGGGTAGAGCCGGGAGAGACCCAGTACTTC. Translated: CAISGVEPGETQYF.

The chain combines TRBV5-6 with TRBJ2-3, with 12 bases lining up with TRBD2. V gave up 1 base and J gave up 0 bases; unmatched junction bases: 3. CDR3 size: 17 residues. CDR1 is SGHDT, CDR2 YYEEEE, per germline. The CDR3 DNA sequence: TGTGCCAGCAGCTTGTTGGGGACTAGCGGGAGCACAGATACGCAGTATTTT. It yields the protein CASSLLGTSGSTDTQYF.

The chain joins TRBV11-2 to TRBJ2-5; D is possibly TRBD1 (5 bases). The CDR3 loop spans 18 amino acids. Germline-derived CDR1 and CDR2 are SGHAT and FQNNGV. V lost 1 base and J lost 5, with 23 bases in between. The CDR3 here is CASSLARQGLVVGETQYF. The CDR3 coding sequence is TGTGCCAGCAGCTTAGCGCGGCAGGGTTTGGTGGTTGGCGAGACCCAGTACTTC.

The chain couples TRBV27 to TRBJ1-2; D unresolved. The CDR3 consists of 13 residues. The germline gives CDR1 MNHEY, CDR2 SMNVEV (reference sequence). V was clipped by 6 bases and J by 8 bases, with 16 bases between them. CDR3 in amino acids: CASSLEANRGYTF. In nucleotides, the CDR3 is TGTGCCAGCAGCCTGGAGGCCAATCGGGGCTACACCTTC.

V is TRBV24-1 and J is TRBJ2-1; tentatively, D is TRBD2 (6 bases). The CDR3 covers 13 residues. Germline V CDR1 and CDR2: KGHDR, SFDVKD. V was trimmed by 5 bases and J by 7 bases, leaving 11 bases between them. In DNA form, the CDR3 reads TGTGCCACCAGTGGAGGACTAAGGAATGAGCAGTTCTTC. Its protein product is CATSGGLRNEQFF.

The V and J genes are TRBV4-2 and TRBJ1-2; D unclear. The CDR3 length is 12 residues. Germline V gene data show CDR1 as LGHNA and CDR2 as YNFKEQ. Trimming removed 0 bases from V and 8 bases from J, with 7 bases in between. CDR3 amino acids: CASSQDSRGYTF. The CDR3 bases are TGTGCCAGCAGCCAAGACAGCAGGGGCTACACCTTC.

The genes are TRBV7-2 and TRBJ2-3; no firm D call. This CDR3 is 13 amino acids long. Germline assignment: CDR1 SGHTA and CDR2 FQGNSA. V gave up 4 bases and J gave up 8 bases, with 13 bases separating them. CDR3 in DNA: TGTGCCAGCAGCTCCGACACAAGGCGTACGCAGTATTTT. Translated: CASSSDTRRTQYF.

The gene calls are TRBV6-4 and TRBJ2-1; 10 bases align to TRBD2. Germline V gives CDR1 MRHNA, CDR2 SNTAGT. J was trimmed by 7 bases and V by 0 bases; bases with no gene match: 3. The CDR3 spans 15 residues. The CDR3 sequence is CASSDSASGRNEQFF. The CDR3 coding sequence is TGTGCCAGCAGTGACTCTGCTAGCGGGAGAAATGAGCAGTTCTTC.